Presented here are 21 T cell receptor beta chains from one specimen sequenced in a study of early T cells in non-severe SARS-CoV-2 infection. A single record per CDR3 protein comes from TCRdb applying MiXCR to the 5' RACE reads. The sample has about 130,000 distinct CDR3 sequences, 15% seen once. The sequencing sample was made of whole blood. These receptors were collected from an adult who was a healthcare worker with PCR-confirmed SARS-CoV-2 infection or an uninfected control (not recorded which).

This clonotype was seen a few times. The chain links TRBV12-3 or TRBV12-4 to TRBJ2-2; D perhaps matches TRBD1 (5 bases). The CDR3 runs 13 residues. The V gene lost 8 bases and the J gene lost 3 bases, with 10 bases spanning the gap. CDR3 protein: CASGASYTGELFF. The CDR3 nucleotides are TGTGCCAGCGGGGCCTCTTACACCGGGGAGCTGTTTTTT.

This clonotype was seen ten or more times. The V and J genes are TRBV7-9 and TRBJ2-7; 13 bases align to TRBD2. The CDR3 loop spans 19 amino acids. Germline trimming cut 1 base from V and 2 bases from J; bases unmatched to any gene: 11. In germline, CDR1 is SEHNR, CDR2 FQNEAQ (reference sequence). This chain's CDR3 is CASSLGSATSGGNPYEQYF. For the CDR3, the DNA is TGTGCCAGCAGCTTAGGGTCCGCGACTAGCGGGGGGAACCCCTACGAGCAGTACTTC.

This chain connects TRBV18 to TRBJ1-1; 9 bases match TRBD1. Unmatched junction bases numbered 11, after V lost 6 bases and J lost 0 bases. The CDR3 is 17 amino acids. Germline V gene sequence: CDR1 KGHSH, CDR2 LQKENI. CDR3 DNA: TGTGCCAGCTCGCCTGGGACAGGGTTTTCCATGAACACTGAAGCTTTCTTT. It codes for CASSPGTGFSMNTEAFF.

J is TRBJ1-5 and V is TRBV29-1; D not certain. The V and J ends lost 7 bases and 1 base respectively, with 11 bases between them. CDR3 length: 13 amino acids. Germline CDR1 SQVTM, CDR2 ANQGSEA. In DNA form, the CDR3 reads TGCAGCGCCACGAGTGGAAGCAATCAGCCCCAGCATTTT. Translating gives CSATSGSNQPQHF.

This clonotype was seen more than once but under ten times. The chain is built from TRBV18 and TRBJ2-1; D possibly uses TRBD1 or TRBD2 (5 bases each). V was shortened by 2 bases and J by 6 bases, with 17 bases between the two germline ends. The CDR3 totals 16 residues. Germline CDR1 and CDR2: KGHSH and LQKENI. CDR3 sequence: CASSPTGGIGFNEQFF. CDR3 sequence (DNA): TGTGCCAGCTCACCAACTGGGGGAATTGGATTCAATGAGCAGTTCTTC.

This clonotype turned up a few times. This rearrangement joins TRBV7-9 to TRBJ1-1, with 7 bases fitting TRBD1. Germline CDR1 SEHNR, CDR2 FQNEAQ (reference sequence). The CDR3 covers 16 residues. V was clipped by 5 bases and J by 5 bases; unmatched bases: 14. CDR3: CASSPYRGGAGTEAFF. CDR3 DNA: TGTGCCAGCAGCCCGTACAGAGGGGGCGCCGGAACTGAAGCTTTCTTT.

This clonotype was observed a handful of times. The CDR3 loop is CSARDTRLETQYF. As DNA, the CDR3 is TGCAGCGCCCGGGACACAAGGCTTGAGACCCAGTACTTC. This sequence joins TRBV29-1 and TRBJ2-5; D is perhaps TRBD1 (6 bases). The CDR3 consists of 13 residues. CDR1 and CDR2 (germline): SQVTM, ANQGSEA. The germline V and J ends were trimmed by 7 bases and 5 bases, with 17 bases remaining between them. Using reference TRBV29-1 and TRBJ2-5 for the parts outside the CDR3, the full variable domain is SAVISQKPSRDICQRGTSLTIQCQVDSQVTMMFWYRQQPGQSLTLIATANQGSEATYESGFVIDKFPISRPNLTFSTLTVSNMSPEDSSIYLCSARDTRLETQYFGPGTRLLVL.

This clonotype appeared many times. DNA for the CDR3: TGTGCTAGTGGTTTGGTACGTACGGGCCCTCAAGAGACCCAGTACTTC. This codes for CASGLVRTGPQETQYF. This chain joins TRBV12-5 and TRBJ2-5; D uncertain. Between the trimmed V and J ends, which lost 0 bases and 2 bases, there was a span of 13 bases. The CDR3 covers 16 residues. Germline V gene sequence: CDR1 LGHNT, CDR2 FRNRAP.

CDR3 loop: CASSGGLASYEQYF. As DNA, the CDR3 is TGTGCCAGCAGCGGGGGACTAGCGTCCTACGAGCAGTACTTC. The rearrangement joins TRBV9 to TRBJ2-7, with 10 nucleotides matching TRBD2. Looked up from germline, CDR1 is SGDLS and CDR2 is YYNGEE. The CDR3 is 14 residues long. J gave up 1 base and V 3 bases, and 1 base lay outside the gene matches.

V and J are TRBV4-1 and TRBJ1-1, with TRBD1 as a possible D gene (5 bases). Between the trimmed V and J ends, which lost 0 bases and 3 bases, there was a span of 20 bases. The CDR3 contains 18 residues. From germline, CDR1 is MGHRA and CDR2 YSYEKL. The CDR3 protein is CASSQDGRGKEPDTEAFF. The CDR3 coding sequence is TGCGCCAGCAGCCAAGATGGTCGGGGCAAGGAACCAGACACTGAAGCTTTCTTT.

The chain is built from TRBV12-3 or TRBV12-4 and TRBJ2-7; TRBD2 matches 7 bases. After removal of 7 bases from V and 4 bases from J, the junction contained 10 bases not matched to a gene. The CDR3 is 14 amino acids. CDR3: CASTPGLVGYEQYF. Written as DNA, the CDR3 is TGTGCCAGCACCCCCGGACTAGTTGGTTACGAGCAGTACTTC.

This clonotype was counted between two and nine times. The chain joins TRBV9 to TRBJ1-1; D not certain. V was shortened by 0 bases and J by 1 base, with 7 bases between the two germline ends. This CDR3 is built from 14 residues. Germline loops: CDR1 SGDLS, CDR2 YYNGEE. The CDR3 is CASSVVSRNTEAFF. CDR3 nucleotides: TGTGCCAGCAGCGTAGTTTCTAGGAACACTGAAGCTTTCTTT.

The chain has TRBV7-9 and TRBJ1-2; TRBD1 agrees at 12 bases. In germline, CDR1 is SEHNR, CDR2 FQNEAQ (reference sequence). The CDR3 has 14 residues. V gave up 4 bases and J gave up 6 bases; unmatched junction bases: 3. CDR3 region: CASSWGQGADGYTF. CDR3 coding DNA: TGTGCCAGCAGCTGGGGACAGGGGGCGGATGGCTACACCTTC. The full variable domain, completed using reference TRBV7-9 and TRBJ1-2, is DTGVSQNPRHKITKRGQNVTFRCDPISEHNRLYWYRQTLGQGPEFLTYFQNEAQLEKSRLLSDRFSAERPKGSFSTLEIQRTEQGDSAMYLCASSWGQGADGYTFGSGTRLTVV.

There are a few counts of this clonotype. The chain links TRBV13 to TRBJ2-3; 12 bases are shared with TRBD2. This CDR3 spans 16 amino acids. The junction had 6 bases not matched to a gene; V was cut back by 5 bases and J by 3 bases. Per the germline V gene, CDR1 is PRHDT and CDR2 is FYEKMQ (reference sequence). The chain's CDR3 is CASSTGLAGNTDTQYF. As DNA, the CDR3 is TGTGCCAGCAGCACTGGACTAGCGGGGAATACAGATACGCAGTATTTT.

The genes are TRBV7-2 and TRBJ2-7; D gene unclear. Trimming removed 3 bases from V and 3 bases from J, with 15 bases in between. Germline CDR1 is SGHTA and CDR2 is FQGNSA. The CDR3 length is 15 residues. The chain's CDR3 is CASSLGSAANYEQYF. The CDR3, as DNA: TGTGCCAGCAGCTTGGGTTCCGCGGCCAACTACGAGCAGTACTTC. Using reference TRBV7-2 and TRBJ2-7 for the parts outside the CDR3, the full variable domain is GAGVSQSPSNKVTEKGKDVELRCDPISGHTALYWYRQSLGQGLEFLIYFQGNSAPDKSGLPSDRFSAERTGGSVSTLTIQRTQQEDSAVYLCASSLGSAANYEQYFGPGTRLTVT.

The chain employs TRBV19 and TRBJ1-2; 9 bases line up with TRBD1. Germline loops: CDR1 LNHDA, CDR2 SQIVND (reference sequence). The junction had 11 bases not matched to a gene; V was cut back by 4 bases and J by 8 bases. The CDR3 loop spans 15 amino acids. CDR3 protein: CASSTPGQGPTGYTF. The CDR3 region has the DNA TGTGCCAGTAGTACACCGGGACAGGGCCCTACGGGCTACACCTTC.

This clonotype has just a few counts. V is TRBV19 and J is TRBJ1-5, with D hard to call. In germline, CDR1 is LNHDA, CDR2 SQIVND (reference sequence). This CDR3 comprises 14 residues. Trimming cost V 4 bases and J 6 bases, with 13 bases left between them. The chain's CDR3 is CASSRVPTVQPQHF. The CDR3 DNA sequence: TGTGCCAGTAGTAGGGTCCCCACCGTTCAGCCCCAGCATTTT.

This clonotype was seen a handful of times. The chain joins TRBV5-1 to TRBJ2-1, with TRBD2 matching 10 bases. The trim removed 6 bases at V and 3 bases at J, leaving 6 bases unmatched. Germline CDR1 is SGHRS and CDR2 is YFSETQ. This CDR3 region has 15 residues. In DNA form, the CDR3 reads TGCGCCAGCACCCTACTAGCGGGGAGCTACAATGAGCAGTTCTTC. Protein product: CASTLLAGSYNEQFF.

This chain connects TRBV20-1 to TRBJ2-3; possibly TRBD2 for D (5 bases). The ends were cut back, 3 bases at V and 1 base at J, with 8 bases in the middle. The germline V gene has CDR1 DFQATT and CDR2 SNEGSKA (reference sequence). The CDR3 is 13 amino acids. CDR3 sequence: CSARVRGTDTQYF. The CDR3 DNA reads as TGCAGTGCTAGGGTGAGGGGCACAGATACGCAGTATTTT.

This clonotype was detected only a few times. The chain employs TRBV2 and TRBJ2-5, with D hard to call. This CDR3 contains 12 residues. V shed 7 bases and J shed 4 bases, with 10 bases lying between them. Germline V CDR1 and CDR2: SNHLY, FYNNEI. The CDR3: CASNTVRETQYF. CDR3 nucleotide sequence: TGTGCCAGCAACACGGTCCGAGAGACCCAGTACTTC.

The CDR3: CAWGQGQGTEAFF. The CDR3 nucleotides are TGTGCCTGGGGACAGGGGCAGGGCACTGAAGCTTTCTTT. V gene TRBV30 combines with J gene TRBJ1-1, with 9 bases fitting TRBD1. The junction had 5 bases not matched to a gene; V was cut back by 5 bases and J by 4 bases. The CDR3 is made up of 13 amino acids. Germline CDR1 reads GTSNPN; CDR2 reads SVGIG (reference sequence).